These 23 T cell receptor beta chains originate from one sample sequenced in a study of blood T cell repertoires in COVID-19. The protocol was immunoSEQ multiplex PCR, while the TCRdb copy is restricted to in-frame clones and leaves out a portion. The top ten hold roughly 4% of the sample, which has 250,000 to 350,000 clones, approximately 83% seen once. The sample comprised PBMCs or T cells enriched from blood (not recorded which). The receptors stem from a woman younger than 45 who had recovered from COVID-19.

The chain employs TRBV12-3 or TRBV12-4 and TRBJ1-6; no definite D call. The CDR3 is 13 amino acids. The ends were cut back, 6 bases at V and 3 bases at J, with 6 bases in the middle. The CDR3 nucleotides read TGTGCCAGCAGGTCAGACTATAATTCACCCCTCCACTTT. Protein: CASRSDYNSPLHF.

This chain uses TRBV12-3 or TRBV12-4 with TRBJ2-5; maybe TRBD2 (7 bases). V lost 7 bases to trimming and J lost 1 base, with 10 bases between them. This CDR3 is 13 amino acids long. The CDR3 coding sequence is TGTGCCAGCATGGGAGGGGGCCAAGAGACCCAGTACTTC. Encoded protein: CASMGGGQETQYF.

This chain uses TRBV19 with TRBJ2-7; D may be TRBD1 (5 bases). CDR3 length equals 15 residues. From germline, CDR1 is LNHDA and CDR2 SQIVND (reference sequence). V was shortened by 3 bases and J by 3 bases, with 15 bases between the two germline ends. The CDR3 bases are TGTGCCAGTAGTATCTCCAGTGGACACCTCTACGAGCAGTACTTC. Its protein is CASSISSGHLYEQYF.

The chain links TRBV15 to TRBJ2-1; D may be TRBD1 (6 bases). V was pared by 3 bases and J by 7 bases, with 16 bases between. The length of the CDR3 is 15 residues. The germline V gene has CDR1 LNHNV and CDR2 YYDKDF (reference sequence). The chain's CDR3 is CATSSGAQGFNEQFF. The CDR3 nucleotides read TGTGCCACCAGCAGTGGGGCACAGGGATTTAATGAGCAGTTCTTC.

V gene TRBV4-1 combines with J gene TRBJ2-7; 11 bases fit TRBD2. There are 18 residues in the CDR3. J lost 2 bases, V lost 0 bases, and 9 bases had no gene match. Germline V gives CDR1 MGHRA, CDR2 YSYEKL. In DNA, the CDR3 is TGCGCCAGCAGCCAAGAATTAGCGGGAGGGTACCTCCCCTACGAGCAGTACTTC. It yields the protein CASSQELAGGYLPYEQYF.

The gene calls are TRBV7-6 and TRBJ2-1; D might be TRBD1 (5 bases). Germline assignment: CDR1 SGHVS and CDR2 FNYEAQ. The CDR3 covers 15 residues. V dropped 5 bases and J dropped 2 bases, with 13 bases sitting between them. The CDR3 loop reads CASSPRQKTYNEQFF. The DNA for the CDR3 is TGTGCCAGCAGCCCCCGACAGAAAACCTACAATGAGCAGTTCTTC.

The CDR3 loop reads CASSVTGGTDTQYF. The CDR3, as DNA: TGTGCCAGCAGCGTGACAGGGGGCACAGATACGCAGTATTTT. This chain connects TRBV7-9 to TRBJ2-3, with 8 bases aligning to TRBD1. Germline V lookup: CDR1 SEHNR, CDR2 FQNEAQ (reference sequence). The J segment lost 1 base and the V segment lost 5 bases, leaving 2 bases of the junction unmatched. CDR3 size: 14 residues.

In nucleotides, the CDR3 is TGTGCCAGCAGCGTAACGGGAGGCTCCCTCACAGATACGCAGTATTTT. Translated, it gives CASSVTGGSLTDTQYF. The gene calls are TRBV9 and TRBJ2-3; TRBD2 aligns across 7 bases. J was trimmed by 2 bases and V by 1 base; bases with no gene match: 7. The CDR3 runs to 16 residues. Germline CDR1 is SGDLS and CDR2 is YYNGEE. Drawing the rest from reference TRBV9 and TRBJ2-3, the complete variable domain is DSGVTQTPKHLITATGQRVTLRCSPRSGDLSVYWYQQSLDQGLQFLIQYYNGEERAKGNILERFSAQQFPDLHSELNLSSLELGDSALYFCASSVTGGSLTDTQYFGPGTRLTVL.

V and J are TRBV19 and TRBJ1-6, with 7 positions matching TRBD1. The V gene's germline CDR1 is LNHDA and CDR2 SQIVND (reference sequence). The CDR3 runs to 15 residues. The trim removed 5 bases at V and 4 bases at J, leaving 5 bases unmatched. In DNA, the CDR3 is TGTGCCAGTAGTGCCTCGGGACAGTATAATTCACCCCTCCACTTT. Translated, it gives CASSASGQYNSPLHF.

The gene calls are TRBV19 and TRBJ2-5; TRBD1 aligns across 8 bases. Germline CDR1 LNHDA, CDR2 SQIVND (reference sequence). This CDR3 region has 16 residues. V shed 6 bases, J shed 1 base, and the junction held 10 bases outside the gene matches. The chain's CDR3 is CASSPRTGSVQETQYF. CDR3 in DNA: TGTGCCAGTAGCCCTAGGACAGGGAGCGTCCAAGAGACCCAGTACTTC.

The chain joins TRBV6-1 to TRBJ1-1; 7 bases line up with TRBD1. After removal of 3 bases from V and 3 bases from J, the junction contained 7 bases not matched to a gene. This CDR3 is 15 amino acids long. Germline V gives CDR1 MNHNS, CDR2 SASEGT. CDR3 coding DNA: TGTGCCAGCAGTGACCTTAACAGGGGAGACACTGAAGCTTTCTTT. Encoded protein: CASSDLNRGDTEAFF.

The CDR3 sequence: CASPGVYGTGELFF. The CDR3 DNA reads TGTGCCTCCCCGGGGGTTTACGGGACCGGGGAGCTGTTTTTT. The rearrangement links TRBV6-5 to TRBJ2-2, with D possibly TRBD2 on 6 matching bases. V was cut by 11 bases and J by 5 bases, with 18 bases left in between. This CDR3 is built from 14 residues. From germline, CDR1 is MNHEY and CDR2 SVGAGI.

This chain connects TRBV27 to TRBJ2-1; 13 bases map to TRBD2. Trimming cost V 4 bases and J 6 bases; bases outside gene matches: 3. Germline lookup yields CDR1 MNHEY and CDR2 SMNVEV (reference sequence). This CDR3 contains 15 residues. The CDR3 sequence is CASSSGLAGINEQFF. DNA for the CDR3: TGTGCCAGCAGTTCGGGACTAGCGGGGATCAATGAGCAGTTCTTC.

This sequence joins TRBV9 and TRBJ2-1; 10 bases fit TRBD2. The CDR3 has 19 amino acids. Trimming at V came to 0 bases and at J to 4 bases, leaving 13 bases not matched to a gene. The germline V gene has CDR1 SGDLS and CDR2 YYNGEE. CDR3: CASSVVPLSSSGSYNEQFF. Written as DNA, the CDR3 is TGTGCCAGCAGCGTAGTACCCCTAAGTTCTAGCGGGAGTTACAATGAGCAGTTCTTC.

This clone was seen a single time. The CDR3 is CASRRGTGRFVEAFF. In DNA, the CDR3 is TGTGCCAGCAGACGCGGGACAGGGCGATTTGTTGAAGCTTTCTTT. V and J are TRBV28 and TRBJ1-1; 9 bases match TRBD1. The CDR3 extends over 15 amino acids. The V segment lost 6 bases and the J segment 7 bases; nucleotides outside the gene matches: 12. Germline assignment: CDR1 MDHEN and CDR2 SYDVKM.

CDR3 nucleotide sequence: TGTGCCAGCAGTTTAGGGACTAGCGGCGGCGAGCAGTACTTC. It codes for CASSLGTSGGEQYF. The chain couples TRBV27 to TRBJ2-7; TRBD2 matches at 11 bases. Looked up from germline, CDR1 is MNHEY and CDR2 is SMNVEV (reference sequence). This CDR3 is built from 14 residues. The J segment lost 6 bases and the V segment lost 2 bases, leaving 3 bases of the junction unmatched.

The genes are TRBV2 and TRBJ1-5; D might be TRBD1 (6 bases). Germline V gene lookup returns CDR1 SNHLY and CDR2 FYNNEI. The CDR3 covers 17 residues. With 6 bases removed from V and 0 bases from J, the gap between germline ends came to 18 bases. The chain's CDR3 is CASSGEGNRASNQPQHF. CDR3 sequence (DNA): TGTGCCAGCAGCGGGGAGGGTAACAGGGCTAGCAATCAGCCCCAGCATTTT.

The V gene is TRBV10-2, the J gene TRBJ2-1; 11 nucleotides match TRBD2. The CDR3 is 17 residues long. Trimming removed 0 bases from V and 0 bases from J; junction bases left unmatched: 1. The V gene's germline CDR1 is WSHSY and CDR2 SAAADI. The CDR3 here is CASSESGTSGSYNEQFF. CDR3 coding DNA: TGCGCCAGCAGTGAGTCTGGGACTAGCGGCTCCTACAATGAGCAGTTCTTC.

The chain combines TRBV27 with TRBJ1-3; a weak D match, TRBD1 (6 bases). Trimming shortened V by 6 bases and J by 4 bases, and 16 bases separated the two germline ends. The CDR3 has 15 residues. Germline values: CDR1 MNHEY, CDR2 SMNVEV (reference sequence). The CDR3 DNA sequence: TGTGCCAGCAGCTACTCGGGGGGCTCCGGAAACACCATATATTTT. Translation: CASSYSGGSGNTIYF.

The rearrangement uses TRBV3-1 (or the pseudogene TRBV3-2) and TRBJ2-1; TRBD2 is a possible D gene (5 bases). The germline V and J ends were trimmed by 1 base and 1 base, with 8 bases remaining between them. Germline-derived CDR1 and CDR2 are LGHDT and YNNKEL (reference sequence). The CDR3 sequence is 15 residues long. The CDR3: CASSQVSGSYNEQFF. As DNA, the CDR3 is TGTGCCAGCAGCCAAGTAAGCGGATCCTACAATGAGCAGTTCTTC.

The rearrangement uses TRBV19 and TRBJ2-3; no clear D. Trimming shortened V by 3 bases and J by 6 bases, and 10 bases separated the two germline ends. CDR1 is LNHDA and CDR2 is SQIVND in the germline V gene (reference sequence). This CDR3 spans 13 amino acids. The CDR3 loop is CASSIFFADTQYF. DNA of the CDR3: TGTGCCAGTAGTATTTTTTTCGCGGATACGCAGTATTTT.

This clone appeared once. This chain joins TRBV19 and TRBJ1-1; D is possibly TRBD1 (5 bases). Germline V lookup: CDR1 LNHDA, CDR2 SQIVND (reference sequence). The CDR3 totals 12 residues. The V gene lost 5 bases and the J gene lost 7 bases, with 11 bases spanning the gap. The CDR3 protein is CASSSPGGEAFF. CDR3 DNA: TGTGCCAGTAGTTCACCCGGGGGTGAAGCTTTCTTT.

V is TRBV6-5 and J is TRBJ1-1; tentative D call: TRBD1 (6 bases). Between the trimmed V and J ends, which lost 5 bases and 1 base, there was a span of 11 bases. The germline gives CDR1 MNHEY, CDR2 SVGAGI. The CDR3 extends over 14 amino acids. The CDR3 spells CASSLTTGNTEAFF. The CDR3 bases are TGTGCCAGCAGTCTTACGACAGGGAACACTGAAGCTTTCTTT.